The clone carrying this TCR beta chain was observed a few times. This CDR3 contains 15 residues. The V gene's germline CDR1 is SEHNR and CDR2 FQNEAQ (reference sequence). The V gene lost 1 base and the J gene lost 4 bases, with 12 bases spanning the gap. This entry belongs to a study of molecular identifiers for immune sequencing clone quantification. MiXCR, applied by TCRdb to the PCR reads, yields one record per CDR3 protein. The sample includes 250,000 to 350,000 distinct CDR3 sequences, 20% to 25% of them seen just once. The sequence derives from a human donor in good health. Some libraries in this study had Jurkat cell RNA spiked in. Sequencing input: naive CD8+ T cells from blood, with Jurkat cell RNA spiked in. Sample subset: FACS-sorted CD8+CD4-CCR7+CD45RA+ naive T cells. The chain employs TRBV7-9 and TRBJ2-3, with D possibly TRBD2 on 6 matching bases. This CDR3 is CASSLGLGTSDTQYF. The CDR3 DNA follows: TGTGCCAGCAGCTTAGGACTAGGGACTTCAGATACGCAGTATTTT.